This entry is about one TCR beta chain. There are a few counts of this clonotype. Its antigen is unknown. It has no much larger one-base neighbor in the sample; base qualities were not kept. Sequencing was carried out with an Illumina HiSeq 2500. TCR beta libraries were prepared by quantitative 5'-RACE with molecular barcodes. Per the source publication's procedure: To identify disease-linked TCR variants, a new computational method was used, one built on a probabilistic model of VDJ rearrangement. Starting from the raw public reads, TCRdb applied fastp trimming at Q25, assembled clones with MiXCR and retained in-frame beta chains. Rows are unified per CDR3 protein, each entry keeping the most common DNA and genes. The V and J calls here are based on TCRdb, not the publication. The sample table contains about 340,000 distinct CDR3 sequences; only one count was recorded for roughly 15% of them. Of the sample, about 1% is held by the ten largest clones.

This entry belongs to a study of CD8 T cells in ankylosing spondylitis (TCRdb year 2017). For context, the study as a whole: T cell receptor beta repertoires were profiled in healthy donors and ankylosing spondylitis patients so that disease-linked TCR variants could be found. Peripheral blood samples were taken, and synovial fluid was additionally collected from ankylosing spondylitis patients. The full study cohort was made up of approximately 24 ankylosing spondylitis patients and approximately 100 healthy donors.

What the work shows at the level of the full study, not this receptor alone: A CD8+ phenotype was shown by the disease-linked clones, which were found at relatively low frequencies in peripheral blood. Some of the motif variants had been reported before in the synovial fluid and blood of reactive arthritis patients, a finding that suggests common disease-initiation mechanisms. Significant enrichment of the disease-linked clones was reported in matched synovial fluid samples from ankylosing spondylitis patients. Blood from ankylosing spondylitis patients appeared to be characterized by a TCR beta motif made up of under ten highly homologous amino acid variants.

This receptor was obtained from a male donor with ankylosing spondylitis or in good health (not recorded which). Sequenced: blood, either unsorted or a sorted T cell fraction (not recorded which).

The nucleotides read TGTGCCAGCAGCCGTACAGGGGCCCTAAGCAATCAGCCCCAGCATTTT. It specifies CASSRTGALSNQPQHF. The V and J segments used are TRBV7-8 and TRBJ1-5; 7 junctional bases match TRBD1. The CDR3, from cysteine to phenylalanine, totals 16 residues. Kept here is only the CDR3 DNA, which spans 48 bases and is read in frame from base 1. The germline V end is reduced by 5 bases and the J end by 1 base; junction bases left unmatched: 8. The CDR1 and CDR2 encoded by the germline V gene are SGHVS and FQNEAQ.